This T cell receptor (beta chain) was sequenced during a study of T cell responses to AZD1222 COVID-19 vaccine. Measured with immunoSEQ multiplex PCR; TCRdb has only the in-frame clones, and not every one. The table has roughly 130,000 clones, roughly 85% seen once. Germline lookup yields CDR1 SEHNR and CDR2 FQNEAQ (reference sequence). The V end was cut by 4 bases, the J end by 5 bases, with 21 bases between. The CDR3 is 16 residues long. This clone was recorded once. The specimen comprised peripheral blood, sampled on day 0 of AZD1222 vaccination. V usage is TRBV7-9 and J usage is TRBJ2-7, with a weak D call TRBD1 (6 bases). The sequence derives from an adult in good health. The CDR3 DNA reads TGTGCCAGCAGCTCTAAGGCCGTAAATACAGGGAACGAGCAGTACTTC. Translated, it gives CASSSKAVNTGNEQYF.